The source of this T cell receptor beta chain is a study of blood T cell repertoires in COVID-19 (TCRdb year 2020). With regard to the full study: The collaborator samples originated in the United States, Italy and Spain and spanned the acute and convalescent phases of COVID-19. Deeply sampled blood TCRbeta repertoires from subjects exposed to, actively infected with, or recovered from COVID-19 were included in the dataset. The samples were drawn from two sources: the first 160 participants of the ongoing ImmuneRACE study, and 1,200 or so subjects contributed by 6 global collaborators. The prospective study material was composed of cDNA or gDNA derived from T cells, B-cell-depleted T cells, or PBMCs. Where available, HLA class I and class II types were obtained from metadata supplied by the sample provider rather than from assay-based typing. Sample metadata almost always included a de-identified subject ID, COVID-19 status, age in years and sex. The repertoires were made available in a free public database intended to serve as a resource for research on the immune response to SARS-CoV-2. Summary of the overall study and its limitations: The quantity of clinical and demographic metadata differed by source and by participant and was supplied without curation.

One collaborating source in Seattle enrolled patients during active infection and followed them longitudinally through the course of disease. Each collaborating institution followed its own protocols to collect whole blood in K2EDTA tubes. Collaborator samples were shipped for TCRbeta analysis as frozen whole blood, isolated PBMCs, or DNA extracted from either sample type. Reading from cysteine to phenylalanine, the CDR3 counts 11 amino acids. This entry keeps only the CDR3 DNA: 33 bases, framed from base 1. Trimming at the junction amounts to 2 bases on V and 7 bases on J, and the germline ends lie 4 bases apart. The germline V gene (reference sequence) supplies CDR1 SGHNT and CDR2 YYREEE. TCRbeta CDR3 regions were amplified from genomic DNA by means of the immunoSEQ Assay, a bias-controlled multiplex PCR. Turning to the authors' computational methods: The number of nucleated cells in each sample was estimated by amplification of reference gene primers within the assay. To quantify the absolute abundance of each unique TCRbeta CDR3 rearrangement, sequence reads were collapsed and filtered. For each sample, productive Simpson clonality was calculated as the square root of Simpson's diversity index across productive rearrangements. This is the immuneACCESS table as TCRdb keeps it, with only in-frame sequences that have V and J called. A part of the clones is gone; compared with another copy, unresolved V genes explain less than half, and the rest is unexplained. The V and J calls and clone size come from that table; D and trimming were worked out from the DNA. The sample profile shows approximately 290,000 clones; approximately 86% of them were found once. The biggest ten clones account for 0.7% to 0.9% of the sample.

As for this clone: There is no known antigen for this receptor. No clone much larger than this one lies a single base away; base qualities are absent.

The specimen was peripheral blood. This clonotype was obtained from a human donor with COVID-19, enrolled during active disease. The donor label of this sample is uncertain. The chain was built from TRBV5-4 and TRBJ2-1; the D gene remains uncertain. CDR3 protein: CASSFVNEQFF. Here is the DNA: TGTGCCAGCAGCTTCGTTAATGAGCAGTTCTTC.